These T cell receptor beta chains were read from a single sample in a study of cytotoxic CD8 clonotypes in ibrutinib-treated CLL. This table comes from immunoSEQ multiplex PCR, and its TCRdb copy is limited to in-frame clones, with some not included. Of 100,000 to 150,000 clones listed, over 75% were seen once; the top ten hold approximately 2%. The sequencing used PBMCs, collected after 24 months of ibrutinib treatment. The source of these receptors is a human donor with chronic lymphocytic leukemia. CDR3s include the opening cysteine and the closing phenylalanine or tryptophan. The D gene is left open where the match is weak. Some rows have no size entry. The others give once, few or many, or a class for an expanded clone.

few TRBJ2-5 . TRBV18 TGTGCCAGCTCATCTAACAGCGAGGAGACCCAGTACTTC CASSSNSEETQYF
. TRBJ2-7 . TRBV7-2 TGTGCCAGCAGCCCCGCCTTTGGGGAGCAGTACTTC CASSPAFGEQYF
. TRBJ1-4 TRBD1 TRBV2 TGTGCCAGCAGGGCACAGGGGGGGGTAAATGAAAAACTGTTTTTT CASRAQGGVNEKLFF
. TRBJ1-4 . TRBV4-2 TGTGCCAGCAGCCAAGACAGGACTAATGAAAAACTGTTTTTT CASSQDRTNEKLFF
. TRBJ2-3 TRBD2 TRBV5-1 TGCGCCAGCAGCATAAGCGGGGGCACAAATACGCAGTATTTT CASSISGGTNTQYF
once TRBJ2-1 TRBD2 TRBV7-2 TGTGCCAGCAGCACCTGGACTAGCGGAGTCCACAATGAGCAGTTCTTC CASSTWTSGVHNEQFF
. TRBJ2-7 . TRBV7-9 TGTGCCAGCAGCATACCCGGTGGGGGGGCGGAGCAGTACTTC CASSIPGGGAEQYF
. TRBJ2-7 . TRBV5-4 TGTGCCAGCAGCTTGGGGTATTCCGGGACATCCTCCTACGAGCAGTACTTC CASSLGYSGTSSYEQYF
. TRBJ1-5 . TRBV7-9 TGTGCCAGCAGCCACGGGGGGGCTAGTCAGCCCCAGCATTTT CASSHGGASQPQHF
. TRBJ1-1 TRBD1 TRBV19 TGTGCCAGTAGATGGGACAGGGACACTGAAGCTTTCTTT CASRWDRDTEAFF
. TRBJ2-7 . TRBV28 TGTGCCAGCAGTGCTCCCTACTACGAGCAGTACTTC CASSAPYYEQYF
. TRBJ1-6 . TRBV7-2 TGTGCCAGCAGCTTACAGGGTGGGTCGGCTTCACCCCTCCACTTT CASSLQGGSASPLHF
. TRBJ2-7 TRBD1 TRBV28 TGTGCCACAAAACCGGGACAGGGAGCTCCAAACTTC CATKPGQGAPNF
. TRBJ1-3 . TRBV28 TGTGCCAGCCGGGGAGGGGGATCTTCTGGAAACACCATATATTTT CASRGGGSSGNTIYF
. TRBJ2-1 TRBD1 TRBV18 TGTGCCAGCTCCCGAGGACAGGGGCGGGATGTTTACAATGAGCAGTTCTTC CASSRGQGRDVYNEQFF
few TRBJ1-4 . TRBV9 TGTGCCAGCAGCGACGGGGGGAGAGAAAAACTGTTTTTT CASSDGGREKLFF
once TRBJ2-5 TRBD1 TRBV2 TGTGCCAGCAGACCGGGACAGGGGGCTGGCCAAGAGACCCAGTACTTC CASRPGQGAGQETQYF
. TRBJ2-1 . TRBV12-5 TGTGCTAGTGGCCGCAAGACGACAGGAGACAATGAGCAGTTCTTC CASGRKTTGDNEQFF
few TRBJ2-5 TRBD2 TRBV11-2 TGTGCCAGCAGCCAGAGCGGGATAGGACAAGAGACCCAGTACTTC CASSQSGIGQETQYF
. TRBJ1-5 . TRBV4-3 TGCGCCAGCAGCCAGACAGTACTAAGCACCAATCAGCCCCAGCATTTT CASSQTVLSTNQPQHF
. TRBJ2-7 . TRBV28 TGTGCCAGCAGTGGTGCCGCGGGACAGCGGAACGAGCAGTACTTC CASSGAAGQRNEQYF
. TRBJ2-1 . TRBV11-2 TGTGCCAGCAGTCTGGGGACCACCAATGAGCAGTTCTTC CASSLGTTNEQFF
. TRBJ2-5 . TRBV20-1 TGCAGTTTTAGCGGCGAAGAGACCCAGTACTTC CSFSGEETQYF
. TRBJ1-5 TRBD1 TRBV28 TGTGCCAGCAGCGGCGCCGACAGGGGGCATCAGCCCCAGCATTTT CASSGADRGHQPQHF
. TRBJ1-5 . TRBV28 TGTGCCAGCAGTTCTGCAGGGGCCGCTCAGCCCCAGCATTTT CASSSAGAAQPQHF
. TRBJ2-3 TRBD1 TRBV6-5 TGTGCCAGCAGCCGGTCTAGGGAGACAGGGGATACGCAGTATTTT CASSRSRETGDTQYF
. TRBJ1-4 TRBD1 TRBV29-1 TGCAGCGTGCCGGGACAGGGAAGGGAAAAACTGTTTTTT CSVPGQGREKLFF
. TRBJ2-1 TRBD2 TRBV7-3 TGTGCCAGCAGCATAGGACTAGCGGCCTACAATGAGCAGTTCTTC CASSIGLAAYNEQFF
. TRBJ2-3 . TRBV20-1 TGCAGTGCTCCCTACGTGGGTACGCAGTATTTT CSAPYVGTQYF
. TRBJ1-6 . TRBV5-1 TGCGCCAGCAGCTTGGATGGGGCTATGAATTCACCCCTCCACTTT CASSLDGAMNSPLHF
. TRBJ1-3 . TRBV20-1 TGCAGTGCTAGTCTCGAGAACACCATATATTTT CSASLENTIYF
. TRBJ2-7 . TRBV7-2 TGTGCCAGCAGCTGGGACAATCCCTACGAGCAGTACTTC CASSWDNPYEQYF
. TRBJ2-1 TRBD2 TRBV7-2 TGTGCCAGCAGCGTACAGGAAGGTCGGACTAGCAATGAGCAGTTCTTC CASSVQEGRTSNEQFF
once TRBJ2-1 . TRBV10-2 TGCGCCAGCAGTGAGGTAGGGGGGGGCGCATACAATGAGCAGTTCTTC CASSEVGGGAYNEQFF
few TRBJ1-2 TRBD1 TRBV19 TGTGCCAGTAAGAATCCGGGACAGGGGAATGGCTACACCTTC CASKNPGQGNGYTF
. TRBJ2-1 TRBD2 TRBV7-9 TGTGCCAGCAGCCCCGGGACTAGCGTCTTGAATGAGCAGTTCTTC CASSPGTSVLNEQFF
. TRBJ1-2 . TRBV28 TGTGCCAGCTATACCGGAGGCAGGGGCGGGGGCTACACCTTC CASYTGGRGGGYTF
. TRBJ2-5 . TRBV19 TGTGCCAGTAGTCCGACAGTCCAAGAGACCCAGTACTTC CASSPTVQETQYF
few TRBJ2-3 TRBD2 TRBV7-2 TGTGCCAGCAGCTTAGCGAGGAGCGGGAGGGCCCCAGATACGCAGTATTTT CASSLARSGRAPDTQYF
once TRBJ1-2 . TRBV9 TGTGCCAGCAGCACCCAGGGAGGGGTTACTGGCTACACCTTC CASSTQGGVTGYTF
. TRBJ2-2 . TRBV28 TGTGCCAGCAGTTTCTCGAACACCGGGGAGCTGTTTTTT CASSFSNTGELFF
few TRBJ2-1 . TRBV6-5 TGTGCCAGCAGTTACGGGACCAAAGCGCGAGAGCAGTTCTTC CASSYGTKAREQFF
. TRBJ1-1 . TRBV4-1 TGCGCCAGCAGCCAGGAGCCCGGGACGAAGAACACTGAAGCTTTCTTT CASSQEPGTKNTEAFF
once TRBJ2-7 . TRBV27 TGTGCCAGCAGTTCTCAGGGGTCGGACGAGCAGTACTTC CASSSQGSDEQYF
once TRBJ2-5 . TRBV5-1 TGCGCCAGCAGCCTGGATGGGGGTACACCCCAAGAGACCCAGTACTTC CASSLDGGTPQETQYF
. TRBJ1-1 . TRBV19 TGTGCCAGTAGTATAGGGGGTGAAGCTTTCTTT CASSIGGEAFF
few TRBJ1-1 TRBD1 TRBV28 TGTGCCAGCAGTCGCAGGGACAGGGTTAACACTGAAGCTTTCTTT CASSRRDRVNTEAFF
. TRBJ2-5 . TRBV2 TGTGCCAGCAGTGACAGGGATAAAGACTTC CASSDRDKDF
. TRBJ1-4 TRBD1 TRBV5-1 TGCGCCAGCAGCCTTGACAGGGTGGGGGAAAAACTGTTTTTT CASSLDRVGEKLFF
. TRBJ2-7 . TRBV28 TGTGCCAGCAGTTGGGCATTTTTTAACCCGAGCTCCTACGAGCAGTACTTC CASSWAFFNPSSYEQYF
. TRBJ2-6 . TRBV19 TGTGCCAGTGCCGTGGGACGGTTCGCGAACTCTGGGGCCAACGTCCTGACTTTC CASAVGRFANSGANVLTF
. TRBJ2-2 TRBD2 TRBV28 TGTGCCACCAAGCGGGAATTGAACACCGGGGAGCTGTTTTTT CATKRELNTGELFF
. TRBJ2-3 . TRBV6-5 TGTGCCAGCAGAGCTAGGGGATCCGCAGGGGATACGCAGTATTTT CASRARGSAGDTQYF
few TRBJ2-5 . TRBV21-1 TGTGCCAGTCCCTTTGGACTCCAAGAGACCCAGTACTTC CASPFGLQETQYF
. TRBJ2-3 TRBD2 TRBV4-1 TGCGCCAGCAGCCAAGATGGTAGCGGGGGGTCCGCCGGCGGGGATACGCAGTATTTT CASSQDGSGGSAGGDTQYF
many TRBJ2-7 . TRBV4-3 TGCGCCAGCAGCCGAGAATCCGGGACCAGCTACGAGCAGTACTTC CASSRESGTSYEQYF
once TRBJ2-2 . TRBV11-2 TGTGCCAGCAGCTTAGCAGTGACCACCAACACCGGGGAGCTGTTTTTT CASSLAVTTNTGELFF